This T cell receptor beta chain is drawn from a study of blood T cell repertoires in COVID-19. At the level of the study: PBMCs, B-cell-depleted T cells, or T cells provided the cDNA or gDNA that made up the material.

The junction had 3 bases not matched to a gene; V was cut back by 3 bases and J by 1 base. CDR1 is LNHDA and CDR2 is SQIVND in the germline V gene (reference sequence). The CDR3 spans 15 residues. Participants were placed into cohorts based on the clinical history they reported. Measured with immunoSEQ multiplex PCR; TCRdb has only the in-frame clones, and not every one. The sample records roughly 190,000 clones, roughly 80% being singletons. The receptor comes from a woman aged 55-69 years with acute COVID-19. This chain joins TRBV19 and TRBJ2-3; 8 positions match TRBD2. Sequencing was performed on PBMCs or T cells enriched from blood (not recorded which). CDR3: CASSISREGTDTQYF. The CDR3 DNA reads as TGTGCCAGTAGTATTTCGCGGGAGGGCACAGATACGCAGTATTTT.